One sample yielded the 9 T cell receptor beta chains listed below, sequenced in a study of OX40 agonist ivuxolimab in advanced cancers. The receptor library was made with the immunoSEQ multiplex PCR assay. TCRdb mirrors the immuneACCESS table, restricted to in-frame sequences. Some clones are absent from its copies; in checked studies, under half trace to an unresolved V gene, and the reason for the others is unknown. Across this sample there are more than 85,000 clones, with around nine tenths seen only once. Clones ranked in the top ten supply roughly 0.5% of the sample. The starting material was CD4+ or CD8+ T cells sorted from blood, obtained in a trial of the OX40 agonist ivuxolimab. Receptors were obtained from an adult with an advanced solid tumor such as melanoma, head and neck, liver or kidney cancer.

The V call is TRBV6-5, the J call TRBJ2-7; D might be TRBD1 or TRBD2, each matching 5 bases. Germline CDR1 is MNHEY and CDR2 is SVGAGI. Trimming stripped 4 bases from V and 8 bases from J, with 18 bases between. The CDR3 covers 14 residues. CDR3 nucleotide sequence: TGTGCCAGCAGTTTTAGTAGGGGACGACGGCAGCAGTACTTC. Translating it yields CASSFSRGRRQQYF.

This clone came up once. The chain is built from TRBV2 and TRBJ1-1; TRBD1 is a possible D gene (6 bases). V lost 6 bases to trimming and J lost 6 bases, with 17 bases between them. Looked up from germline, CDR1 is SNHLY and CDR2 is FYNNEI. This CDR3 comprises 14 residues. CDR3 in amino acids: CASRGTLGAPEAFF. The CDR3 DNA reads TGTGCCAGCAGAGGGACACTGGGGGCTCCTGAAGCTTTCTTT. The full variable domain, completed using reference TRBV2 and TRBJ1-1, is EPEVTQTPSHQVTQMGQEVILRCVPISNHLYFYWYRQILGQKVEFLVSFYNNEISEKSEIFDDQFSVERPDGSNFTLKIRSTKLEDSAMYFCASRGTLGAPEAFFGQGTRLTVV.

CDR3 DNA: TGTGCCAGCAGCGCCCGGACTCCTCTCTATGGCTACACCTTC. Its protein is CASSARTPLYGYTF. V and J are TRBV2 and TRBJ1-2; no clear D. Trimming pared 6 bases from V and 4 bases from J, leaving 15 bases between. The germline gives CDR1 SNHLY, CDR2 FYNNEI. This CDR3 contains 14 residues.

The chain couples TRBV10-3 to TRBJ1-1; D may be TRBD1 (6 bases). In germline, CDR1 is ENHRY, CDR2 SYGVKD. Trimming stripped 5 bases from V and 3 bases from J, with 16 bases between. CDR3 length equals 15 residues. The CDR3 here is CAISFEGGVYTEAFF. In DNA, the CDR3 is TGTGCCATCAGTTTTGAGGGGGGAGTGTACACTGAAGCTTTCTTT.

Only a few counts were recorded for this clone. Written as DNA, the CDR3 is TGCAGTACCATCCAGGCTGAAAAACTGTTTTTT. Translating it yields CSTIQAEKLFF. The rearrangement joins TRBV20-1 to TRBJ1-4; D is uncertain. The CDR3 has 11 amino acids. The germline V gene encodes CDR1 DFQATT and CDR2 SNEGSKA (reference sequence). The V gene lost 8 bases and the J gene lost 7 bases, with 11 bases spanning the gap.

The DNA of the CDR3 is TGTGCCATCAGCCCCGGACAGGGAGATTCCCTTTCCTACGAGCAGTACTTC. Translated, it gives CAISPGQGDSLSYEQYF. The V gene is TRBV10-3, the J gene TRBJ2-7; 8 bases match TRBD1. V dropped 6 bases and J dropped 1; count of bases not matched to a gene: 14. CDR1 is ENHRY and CDR2 is SYGVKD in the germline V gene. This CDR3 region has 17 residues.

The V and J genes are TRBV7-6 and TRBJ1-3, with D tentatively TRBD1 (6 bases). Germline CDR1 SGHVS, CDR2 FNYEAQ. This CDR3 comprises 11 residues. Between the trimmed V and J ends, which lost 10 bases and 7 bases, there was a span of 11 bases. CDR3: CATRGGNTIYF. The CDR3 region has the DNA TGTGCCACCAGGGGCGGGAACACCATATATTTT.

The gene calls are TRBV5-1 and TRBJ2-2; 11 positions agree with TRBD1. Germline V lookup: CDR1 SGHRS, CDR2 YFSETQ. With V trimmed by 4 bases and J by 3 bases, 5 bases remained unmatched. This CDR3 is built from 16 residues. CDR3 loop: CASSPGDRGDTGELFF. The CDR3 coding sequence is TGCGCCAGCAGCCCAGGGGACAGGGGGGACACCGGGGAGCTGTTTTTT.

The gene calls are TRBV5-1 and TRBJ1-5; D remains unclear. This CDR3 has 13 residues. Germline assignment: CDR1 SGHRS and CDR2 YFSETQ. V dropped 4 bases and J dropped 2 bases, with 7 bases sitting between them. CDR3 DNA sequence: TGCGCCAGCAGCGAGGACGGCAATCAGCCCCAGCATTTT. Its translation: CASSEDGNQPQHF.